This TCR beta chain was identified in a study of shared clonotypes between healthy human individuals. V was shortened by 1 base and J by 4 bases, with 19 bases between the two germline ends. The CDR3 is 17 amino acids. In germline, CDR1 is MGHRA, CDR2 YSYEKL. The test was conducted at deep level. TCRdb's copy holds only in-frame clones and misses some; the assay was immunoSEQ multiplex PCR. The repertoire holds around 510,000 clones, with about 80% as singletons. This chain joins TRBV4-1 and TRBJ1-2; unclear D gene. This clonotype originated in a middle-aged woman in good health. Some clones in this sample may be carry-over from other donors' samples. The sample consisted of PBMCs. The CDR3 is CASSQVEGAGIGYGYTF. The DNA for the CDR3 is TGCGCCAGCAGCCAAGTGGAAGGAGCGGGCATTGGCTATGGCTACACCTTC.